A single sample is the source of the 15 T cell receptor beta chains below, sequenced in a study of PD-1 blockade in classical Hodgkin lymphoma. Described time point: cycle 4 day 1 (C4D1), after 5 to 7 weeks of nivolumab. After autologous stem cell transplantation all patients relapsed, and prior brentuximab vedotin exposure differed between cohorts. The data were produced by immunoSEQ multiplex PCR, yet TCRdb's version contains in-frame clones alone and is incomplete. The profile shows 40,000 to 65,000 clones, around nine tenths of them singletons. The sequencing here drew on peripheral blood mononuclear cells (PBMCs), taken before the fourth cycle of nivolumab. These receptors were obtained from a human donor with classical Hodgkin lymphoma.

This chain links TRBV18 with TRBJ1-2; D is possibly TRBD1 (5 bases). The CDR3 consists of 11 residues. Germline values: CDR1 KGHSH, CDR2 LQKENI. Trimming shortened V by 8 bases and J by 7 bases, and 11 bases separated the two germline ends. CDR3 DNA: TGTGCCAGCCGGGGGGGTCGTGGCTACACCTTC. It specifies CASRGGRGYTF.

The CDR3 loop reads CASSISLAPAAEQFF. CDR3 DNA: TGTGCCAGTAGTATCTCCCTAGCGCCGGCAGCGGAGCAGTTCTTC. This chain joins TRBV19 and TRBJ2-1, with D perhaps TRBD2 (6 bases). Germline-derived CDR1 and CDR2 are LNHDA and SQIVND (reference sequence). This CDR3 comprises 15 residues. V was trimmed by 3 bases and J by 10 bases, leaving 19 bases between them.

The CDR3 nucleotides are TGTGCCAGCAGCCAAGAAACAGCGGGGGGGCCGGACGAGCAGTACTTC. Amino acids: CASSQETAGGPDEQYF. The J gene is TRBJ2-7, the V gene TRBV4-2; 10 positions match TRBD2. The CDR3 has 16 residues. Unmatched junction bases numbered 7, after V lost 0 bases and J lost 5 bases. Germline V gives CDR1 LGHNA, CDR2 YNFKEQ.

The chain recombines TRBV28 with TRBJ1-2, with D possibly being TRBD1 (5 bases). With 8 bases removed from V and 4 bases from J, the gap between germline ends came to 14 bases. Per the germline V gene, CDR1 is MDHEN and CDR2 is SYDVKM. The CDR3 is 13 residues long. The CDR3 is CASSPGGVYGYTF. CDR3 coding DNA: TGTGCCAGCTCCCCGGGGGGGGTCTATGGCTACACCTTC.

This clone was seen a handful of times. This chain joins TRBV19 and TRBJ2-5; D is undetermined. With 1 base removed from V and 2 bases from J, the gap between germline ends came to 11 bases. There are 15 residues in the CDR3. Germline values: CDR1 LNHDA, CDR2 SQIVND (reference sequence). This chain's CDR3 is CASSIGLEIQETQYF. In nucleotides, the CDR3 is TGTGCCAGTAGTATAGGGCTCGAGATTCAAGAGACCCAGTACTTC.

V gene TRBV7-2 combines with J gene TRBJ1-4, with 10 bases fitting TRBD1. V gave up 3 bases and J gave up 6 bases; unmatched junction bases: 4. Germline V gene sequence: CDR1 SGHTA, CDR2 FQGNSA. There are 15 residues in the CDR3. In DNA, the CDR3 is TGTGCCAGCAGCTTCTGGGACAGGGGAGATGAAAAACTGTTTTTT. This sequence encodes CASSFWDRGDEKLFF.

This chain connects TRBV5-8 to TRBJ1-1, with 11 bases lining up with TRBD1. The CDR3 extends over 14 amino acids. The V and J ends lost 3 bases and 6 bases, in that order; junction bases with no gene match: 4. Germline-derived CDR1 and CDR2 are SGHTS and YDEGEE. The CDR3 loop is CASSSGQGVPEAFF. CDR3 sequence (DNA): TGTGCCAGCAGCTCGGGACAGGGGGTTCCTGAAGCTTTCTTT.

The chain has TRBV27 and TRBJ1-1; TRBD1 matches at 10 bases. The junction had 9 bases not matched to a gene; V was cut back by 5 bases and J by 3 bases. Germline CDR1 reads MNHEY; CDR2 reads SMNVEV (reference sequence). This CDR3 has 16 amino acids. The CDR3 region is CASSPDRGRGHTEAFF. In DNA form, the CDR3 reads TGTGCCAGCAGTCCCGACAGGGGGCGCGGTCACACTGAAGCTTTCTTT.

This clone showed up just a few times. This chain connects TRBV7-6 to TRBJ2-2, with TRBD1 identical over 7 bases. The V gene end was trimmed by 1 base and the J gene end by 7 bases; junction bases not matched to a gene: 3. The germline CDR1 and CDR2 sequences are SGHVS and FNYEAQ. The CDR3 totals 14 residues. CDR3 sequence reads: CASSLDRGGGELFF. The CDR3, as DNA: TGTGCCAGCAGCTTAGACAGGGGCGGCGGGGAGCTGTTTTTT. Full variable domain (missing parts from reference TRBV7-6 and TRBJ2-2): GAGVSQSPRYKVTKRGQDVALRCDPISGHVSLYWYRQALGQGPEFLTYFNYEAQQDKSGLPNDRFSAERPEGSISTLTIQRTEQRDSAMYRCASSLDRGGGELFFGEGSRLTVL.

This chain links TRBV27 with TRBJ2-1; TRBD2 agrees at 8 bases. The junction had 3 bases not matched to a gene; V was cut back by 2 bases and J by 0 bases. Germline CDR1 and CDR2: MNHEY and SMNVEV (reference sequence). This CDR3 has 16 residues. Here the CDR3 reads CASSLRRGVSYNEQFF. The CDR3 nucleotides read TGTGCCAGCAGTTTAAGGCGGGGGGTCTCCTACAATGAGCAGTTCTTC.

V gene TRBV4-1 combines with J gene TRBJ2-2, with 8 bases matching TRBD1. V gave up 1 base and J gave up 8 bases; unmatched junction bases: 12. Per the germline V gene, CDR1 is MGHRA and CDR2 is YSYEKL. The CDR3 loop spans 17 amino acids. CDR3 nucleotide sequence: TGCGCCAGCAGCCAAGGACAAACAGGGACAGGTCTGGGGGAGCTGTTTTTT. Encoded protein: CASSQGQTGTGLGELFF.

V usage is TRBV7-2 and J usage is TRBJ2-3; no firm D call. The germline V gene encodes CDR1 SGHTA and CDR2 FQGNSA. The CDR3 has 11 residues. The V end was cut by 7 bases, the J end by 3 bases, with 5 bases between. DNA of the CDR3: TGTGCCAGCACCCAAACAGATACGCAGTATTTT. Translated: CASTQTDTQYF.

V gene TRBV7-2 combines with J gene TRBJ2-7, with D hard to call. The CDR3 contains 14 residues. In germline, CDR1 is SGHTA, CDR2 FQGNSA. The V gene lost 7 bases and the J gene lost 0 bases, with 13 bases spanning the gap. The CDR3 is CASTLGLDSYEQYF. The CDR3 coding sequence is TGTGCCAGCACCCTCGGGCTAGACTCCTACGAGCAGTACTTC. The whole variable domain, remainder taken from reference TRBV7-2 and TRBJ2-7, is GAGVSQSPSNKVTEKGKDVELRCDPISGHTALYWYRQSLGQGLEFLIYFQGNSAPDKSGLPSDRFSAERTGGSVSTLTIQRTQQEDSAVYLCASTLGLDSYEQYFGPGTRLTVT.

The chain combines TRBV6-5 with TRBJ1-3; D remains unclear. The CDR3 length is 14 residues. In germline, CDR1 is MNHEY, CDR2 SVGAGI. Trimming shortened V by 2 bases and J by 1 base, and 6 bases separated the two germline ends. The chain's CDR3 is CASSYVGSGNTIYF. The CDR3 region has the DNA TGTGCCAGCAGTTACGTCGGATCTGGAAACACCATATATTTT.

V gene TRBV6-1 combines with J gene TRBJ1-4, with D perhaps TRBD1 (6 bases). Germline assignment: CDR1 MNHNS and CDR2 SASEGT. CDR3 length equals 14 residues. V was cut by 1 base and J by 4 bases, with 7 bases left in between. CDR3 DNA: TGTGCCAGCAGTGAAGACAGGGTTAATGAAAAACTGTTTTTT. Translation gives CASSEDRVNEKLFF.